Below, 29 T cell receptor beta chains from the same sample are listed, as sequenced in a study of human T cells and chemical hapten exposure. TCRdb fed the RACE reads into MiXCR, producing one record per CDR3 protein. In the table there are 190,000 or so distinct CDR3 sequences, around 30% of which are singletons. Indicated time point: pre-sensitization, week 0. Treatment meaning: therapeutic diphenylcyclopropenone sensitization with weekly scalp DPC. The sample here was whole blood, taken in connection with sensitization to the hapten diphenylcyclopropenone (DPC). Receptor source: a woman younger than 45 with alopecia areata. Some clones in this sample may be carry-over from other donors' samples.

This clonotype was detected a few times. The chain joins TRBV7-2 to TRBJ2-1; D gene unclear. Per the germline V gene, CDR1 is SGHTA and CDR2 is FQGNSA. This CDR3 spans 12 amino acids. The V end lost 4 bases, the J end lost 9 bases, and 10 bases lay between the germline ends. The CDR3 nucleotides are TGTGCCAGCAGCTCGTCCGGCGTTGAGCAGTTCTTC. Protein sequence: CASSSSGVEQFF.

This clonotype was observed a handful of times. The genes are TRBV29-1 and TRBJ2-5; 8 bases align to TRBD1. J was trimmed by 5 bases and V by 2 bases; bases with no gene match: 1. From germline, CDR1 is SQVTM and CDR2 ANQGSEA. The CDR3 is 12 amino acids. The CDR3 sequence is CSVETGGETQYF. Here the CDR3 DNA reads TGCAGCGTTGAAACAGGGGGGGAGACCCAGTACTTC.

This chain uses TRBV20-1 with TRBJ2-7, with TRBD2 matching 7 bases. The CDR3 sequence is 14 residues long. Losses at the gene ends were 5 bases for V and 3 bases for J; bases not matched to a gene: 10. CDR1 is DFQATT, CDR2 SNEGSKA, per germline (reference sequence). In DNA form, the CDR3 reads TGCAGTGCTCCACCGGGACTACCTATCTACGAGCAGTACTTC. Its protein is CSAPPGLPIYEQYF.

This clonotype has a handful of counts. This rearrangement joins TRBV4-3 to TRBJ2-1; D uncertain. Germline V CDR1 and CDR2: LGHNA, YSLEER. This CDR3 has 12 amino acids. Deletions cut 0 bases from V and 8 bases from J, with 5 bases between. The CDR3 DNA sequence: TGCGCCAGCAGCCAAGATCTCCATGAGCAGTTCTTC. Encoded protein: CASSQDLHEQFF.

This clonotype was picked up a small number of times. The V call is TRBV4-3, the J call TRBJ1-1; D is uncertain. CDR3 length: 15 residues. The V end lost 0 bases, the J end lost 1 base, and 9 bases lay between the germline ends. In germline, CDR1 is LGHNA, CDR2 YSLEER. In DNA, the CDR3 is TGCGCCAGCAGCCAAGAGAACAGAGGGAACACTGAAGCTTTCTTT. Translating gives CASSQENRGNTEAFF.

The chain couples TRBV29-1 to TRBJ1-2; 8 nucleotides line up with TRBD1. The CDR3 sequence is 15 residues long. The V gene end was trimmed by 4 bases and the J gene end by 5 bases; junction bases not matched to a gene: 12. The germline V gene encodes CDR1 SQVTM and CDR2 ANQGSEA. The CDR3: CSVAETGAMGYGYTF. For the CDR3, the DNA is TGCAGCGTTGCGGAGACAGGGGCAATGGGGTATGGCTACACCTTC.

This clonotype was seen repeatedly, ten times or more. The CDR3 loop reads CASSFGASGGEQFF. CDR3 DNA: TGTGCCAGCAGCTTCGGGGCTTCCGGGGGTGAGCAGTTCTTC. The chain links TRBV7-2 to TRBJ2-1; D may be TRBD2 (6 bases). Trimming cost V 3 bases and J 9 bases, with 15 bases left between them. The CDR3 totals 14 residues. Germline V gene data show CDR1 as SGHTA and CDR2 as FQGNSA.

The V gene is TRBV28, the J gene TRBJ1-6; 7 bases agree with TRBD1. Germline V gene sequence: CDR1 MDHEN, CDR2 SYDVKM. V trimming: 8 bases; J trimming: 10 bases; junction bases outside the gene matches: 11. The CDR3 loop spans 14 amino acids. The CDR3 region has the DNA TGTGCCAGCCTACCCACAGGGGCTCTGTCACCCCTCCACTTT. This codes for CASLPTGALSPLHF.

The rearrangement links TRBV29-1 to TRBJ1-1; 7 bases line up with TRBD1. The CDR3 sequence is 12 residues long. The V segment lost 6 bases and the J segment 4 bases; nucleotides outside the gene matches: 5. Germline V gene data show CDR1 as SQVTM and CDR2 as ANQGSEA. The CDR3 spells CSVRQGGTEAFF. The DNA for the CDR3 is TGCAGCGTCAGACAGGGAGGCACTGAAGCTTTCTTT.

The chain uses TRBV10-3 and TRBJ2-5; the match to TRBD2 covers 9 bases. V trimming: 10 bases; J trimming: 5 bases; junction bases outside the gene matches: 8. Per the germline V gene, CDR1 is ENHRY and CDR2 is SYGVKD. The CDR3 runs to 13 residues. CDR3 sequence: CATRAGGGETQYF. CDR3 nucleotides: TGTGCCACCAGAGCGGGGGGAGGTGAGACCCAGTACTTC.

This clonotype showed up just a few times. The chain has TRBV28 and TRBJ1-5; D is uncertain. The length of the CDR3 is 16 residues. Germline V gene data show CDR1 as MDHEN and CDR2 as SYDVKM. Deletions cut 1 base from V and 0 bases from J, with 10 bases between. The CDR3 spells CASSLYRPGSNQPQHF. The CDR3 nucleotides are TGTGCCAGCAGTTTATATCGTCCGGGTAGCAATCAGCCCCAGCATTTT.

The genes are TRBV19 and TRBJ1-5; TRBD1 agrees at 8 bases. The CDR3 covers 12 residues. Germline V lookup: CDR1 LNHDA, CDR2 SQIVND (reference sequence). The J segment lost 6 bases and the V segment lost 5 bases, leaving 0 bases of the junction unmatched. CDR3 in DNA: TGTGCCAGTAGTGGACAGGGTCAGCCCCAGCATTTT. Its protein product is CASSGQGQPQHF.

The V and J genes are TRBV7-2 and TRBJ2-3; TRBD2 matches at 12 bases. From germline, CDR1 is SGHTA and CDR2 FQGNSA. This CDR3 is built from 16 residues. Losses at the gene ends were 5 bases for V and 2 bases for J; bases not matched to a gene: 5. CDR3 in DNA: TGTGCCAGCAGCGTCACTAGCGGGAGGACCACAGATACGCAGTATTTT. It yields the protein CASSVTSGRTTDTQYF.

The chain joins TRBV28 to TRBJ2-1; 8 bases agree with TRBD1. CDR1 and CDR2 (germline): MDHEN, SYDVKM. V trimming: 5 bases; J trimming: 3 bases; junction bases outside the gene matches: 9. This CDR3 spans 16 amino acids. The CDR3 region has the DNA TGTGCCAGCAGTCCCGACAGGGGTGGCCTCTACAATGAGCAGTTCTTC. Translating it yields CASSPDRGGLYNEQFF.

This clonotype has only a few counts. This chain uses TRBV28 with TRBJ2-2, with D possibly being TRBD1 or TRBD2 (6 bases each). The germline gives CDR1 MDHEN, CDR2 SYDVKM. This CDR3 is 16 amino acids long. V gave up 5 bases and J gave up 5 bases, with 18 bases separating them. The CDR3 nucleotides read TGTGCCAGCAGTCCCTGGGGGCGGGGTGAGACCGGGGAGCTGTTTTTT. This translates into CASSPWGRGETGELFF.

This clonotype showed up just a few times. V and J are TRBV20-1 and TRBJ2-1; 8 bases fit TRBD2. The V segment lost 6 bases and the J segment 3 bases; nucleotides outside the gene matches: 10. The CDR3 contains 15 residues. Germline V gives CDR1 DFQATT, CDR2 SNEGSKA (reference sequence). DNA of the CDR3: TGCAGTGCCCAAGGACTAGCATCGGGCTACAATGAGCAGTTCTTC. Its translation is CSAQGLASGYNEQFF.

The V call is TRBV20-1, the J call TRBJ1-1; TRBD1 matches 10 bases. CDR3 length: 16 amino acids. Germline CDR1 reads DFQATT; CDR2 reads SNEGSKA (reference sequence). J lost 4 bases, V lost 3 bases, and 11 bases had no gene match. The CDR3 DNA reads TGCAGTGCTAGCCCCCGGGACAGGGGATCTGGCACTGAAGCTTTCTTT. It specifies CSASPRDRGSGTEAFF.

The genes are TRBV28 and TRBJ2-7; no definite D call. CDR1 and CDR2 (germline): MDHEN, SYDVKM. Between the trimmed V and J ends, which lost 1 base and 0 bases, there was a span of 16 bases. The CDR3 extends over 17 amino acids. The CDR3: CASSLSRTQPSSYEQYF. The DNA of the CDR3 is TGTGCCAGCAGTTTATCCCGGACCCAGCCGAGCTCCTACGAGCAGTACTTC.

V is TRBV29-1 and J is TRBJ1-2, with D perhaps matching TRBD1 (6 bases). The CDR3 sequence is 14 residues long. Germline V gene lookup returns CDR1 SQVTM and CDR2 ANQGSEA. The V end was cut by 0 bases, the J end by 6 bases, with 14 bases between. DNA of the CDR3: TGCAGCGTTGAAGAATTCGGGGGCGTAGATGGCTACACCTTC. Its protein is CSVEEFGGVDGYTF. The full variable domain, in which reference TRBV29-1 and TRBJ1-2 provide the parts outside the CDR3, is SAVISQKPSRDICQRGTSLTIQCQVDSQVTMMFWYRQQPGQSLTLIATANQGSEATYESGFVIDKFPISRPNLTFSTLTVSNMSPEDSSIYLCSVEEFGGVDGYTFGSGTRLTVV.

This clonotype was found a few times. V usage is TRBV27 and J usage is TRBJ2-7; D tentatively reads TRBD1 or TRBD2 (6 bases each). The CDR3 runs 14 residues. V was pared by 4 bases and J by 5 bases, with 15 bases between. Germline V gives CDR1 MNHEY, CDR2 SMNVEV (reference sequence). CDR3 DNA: TGTGCCAGCAGTTCCTCACCCCGGGGGCACGAGCAGTACTTC. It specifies CASSSSPRGHEQYF.

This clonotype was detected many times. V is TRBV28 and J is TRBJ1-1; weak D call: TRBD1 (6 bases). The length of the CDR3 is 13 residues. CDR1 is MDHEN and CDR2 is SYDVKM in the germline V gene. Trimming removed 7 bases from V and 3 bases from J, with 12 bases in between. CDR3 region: CASIEGGDTEAFF. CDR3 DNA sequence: TGTGCCAGCATAGAGGGGGGGGACACTGAAGCTTTCTTT.

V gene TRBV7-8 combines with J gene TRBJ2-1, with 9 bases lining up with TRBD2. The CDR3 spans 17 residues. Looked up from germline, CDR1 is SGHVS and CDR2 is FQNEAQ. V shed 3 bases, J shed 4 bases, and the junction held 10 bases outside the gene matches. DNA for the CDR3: TGTGCCAGCAGCTTGTATAGCGGGGGAGCATTTTACAATGAGCAGTTCTTC. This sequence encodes CASSLYSGGAFYNEQFF.

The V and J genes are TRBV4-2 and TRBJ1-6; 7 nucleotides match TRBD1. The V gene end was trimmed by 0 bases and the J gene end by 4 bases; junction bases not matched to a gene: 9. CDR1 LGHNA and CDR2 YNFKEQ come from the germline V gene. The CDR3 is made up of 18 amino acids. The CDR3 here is CASSQDPVRGGYNSPLHF. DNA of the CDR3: TGTGCCAGCAGCCAAGATCCTGTCAGGGGGGGATATAATTCACCCCTCCACTTT.

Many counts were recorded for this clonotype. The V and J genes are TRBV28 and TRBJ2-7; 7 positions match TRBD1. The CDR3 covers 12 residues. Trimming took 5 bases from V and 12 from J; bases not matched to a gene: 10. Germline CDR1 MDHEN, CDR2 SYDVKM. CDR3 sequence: CASSSAGTVTYF. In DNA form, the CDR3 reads TGTGCCAGCAGTAGCGCAGGGACAGTCACGTACTTC.

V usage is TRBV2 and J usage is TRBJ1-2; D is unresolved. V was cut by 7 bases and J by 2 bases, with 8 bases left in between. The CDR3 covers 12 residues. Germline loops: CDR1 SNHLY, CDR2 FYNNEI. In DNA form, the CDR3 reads TGTGCCAGCACCCCCCAGAACTATGGCTACACCTTC. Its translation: CASTPQNYGYTF.

CDR3 region: CASSQAGGDQPQHF. The DNA for the CDR3 is TGTGCCAGCAGCCAGGCAGGGGGTGATCAGCCCCAGCATTTT. V and J are TRBV3-1 and TRBJ1-5; TRBD1 aligns across 7 bases. The CDR3 is made up of 14 amino acids. J lost 5 bases, V lost 3 bases, and 4 bases had no gene match. Germline V lookup: CDR1 LGHDT, CDR2 YNNKEL (reference sequence).

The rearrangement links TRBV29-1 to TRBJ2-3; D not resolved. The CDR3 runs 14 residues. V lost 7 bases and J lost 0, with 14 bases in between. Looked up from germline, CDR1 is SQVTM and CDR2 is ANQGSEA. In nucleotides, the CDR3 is TGCAGCGGACGACTCGGCGGAAGCACAGATACGCAGTATTTT. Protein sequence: CSGRLGGSTDTQYF.

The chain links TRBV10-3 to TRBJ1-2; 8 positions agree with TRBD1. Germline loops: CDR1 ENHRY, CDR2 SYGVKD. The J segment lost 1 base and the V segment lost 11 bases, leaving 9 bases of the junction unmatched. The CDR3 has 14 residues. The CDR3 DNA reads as TGTGCCGCACAGGACAGGGAGAATAACTATGGCTACACCTTC. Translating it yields CAAQDRENNYGYTF.

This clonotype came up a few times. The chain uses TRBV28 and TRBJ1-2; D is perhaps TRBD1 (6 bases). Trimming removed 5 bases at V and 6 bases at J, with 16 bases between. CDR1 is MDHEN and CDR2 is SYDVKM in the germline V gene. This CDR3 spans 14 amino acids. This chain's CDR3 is CASSPPHRVDGYTF. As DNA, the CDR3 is TGTGCCAGCAGTCCCCCCCACAGGGTGGATGGCTACACCTTC.